The present TCR beta chain was sequenced within a study of CD8 T cells in ankylosing spondylitis. The authors made TCR beta libraries by quantitative 5'-RACE with molecular barcodes. TCRdb reanalysed the 5' RACE reads using MiXCR and keeps one entry per CDR3 protein. The sample has 220,000 or so distinct CDR3 sequences; 15% to 20% are singletons. Notes on this clonotype: The antigen remains undetermined.

Whole-study findings and limits: The authors found the disease-linked clones to be CD8+ and relatively rare in peripheral blood. Among TCR beta sequences, a motif of fewer than 10 highly homologous variants appeared characteristic of ankylosing spondylitis blood. The clones that were linked to disease were reported to be significantly enriched in matched synovial fluid samples from ankylosing spondylitis patients.

This CDR3 comprises 16 residues. V lost 3 bases to trimming and J lost 8 bases; unmatched junction nucleotides: 8. Germline V gene data show CDR1 as SGHAT and CDR2 as FQNNGV. The chain employs TRBV11-2 and TRBJ2-4, with TRBD2 matching 12 bases. This TCR was recovered from a male donor with ankylosing spondylitis. Input material: blood, either unsorted or a sorted T cell fraction (not recorded which). Written as DNA, the CDR3 is TGTGCCAGCAGCTTGACTAGCGGGGGCTACACGGACATTCAGTACTTC. It translates to CASSLTSGGYTDIQYF.